These 24 T cell receptor beta chains originate from one sample sequenced in a study of T cell clones after liver transplantation. Using immunoSEQ multiplex PCR, the repertoire was profiled, and TCRdb retains in-frame clones only, with some absent. The profile covers about 76,000 clones, with around four fifths appearing a single time and 2.8% taken by the ten largest. The sequences come from CD4+ T cells from blood, collected at the 22-month timepoint. The receptors stem from a human patient who received a liver transplant. A share of the T cells may be of graft donor origin.

This chain links TRBV14 with TRBJ1-4; D ambiguous. The CDR3 runs 16 residues. Germline values: CDR1 SGHDN, CDR2 FVKESK. V lost 0 bases, J lost 6 bases, and 14 bases lay in between. The CDR3 nucleotides read TGTGCCAGCAGCCAAGATGGTTGGGGAGGGTATGAAAAACTGTTTTTT. Its protein is CASSQDGWGGYEKLFF.

This clone occurred once. V usage is TRBV18 and J usage is TRBJ2-1; 9 nucleotides match TRBD2. This CDR3 is 15 amino acids long. The germline CDR1 and CDR2 sequences are KGHSH and LQKENI. V dropped 6 bases and J dropped 6; count of bases not matched to a gene: 9. CDR3 region: CASSTGTAGGNEQFF. Here the CDR3 DNA reads TGTGCCAGCTCCACGGGTACAGCGGGAGGCAATGAGCAGTTCTTC. The whole variable domain, remainder taken from reference TRBV18 and TRBJ2-1, is NAGVMQNPRHLVRRRGQEARLRCSPMKGHSHVYWYRQLPEEGLKFMVYLQKENIIDESGMPKERFSAEFPKEGPSILRIQQVVRGDSAAYFCASSTGTAGGNEQFFGPGTRLTVL.

This chain joins TRBV11-2 and TRBJ2-1; tentatively, D is TRBD2 (5 bases). The CDR3 is 13 residues long. Trimming took 6 bases from V and 7 from J, leaving 13 bases between them. Germline CDR1 is SGHAT and CDR2 is FQNNGV. This CDR3 reads CASRVPSSNEQFF. The CDR3 DNA follows: TGTGCCAGCAGGGTTCCTAGCAGTAATGAGCAGTTCTTC.

The V and J genes are TRBV19 and TRBJ2-1, with TRBD2 matching 7 bases. The germline V gene has CDR1 LNHDA and CDR2 SQIVND (reference sequence). Trimming cost V 5 bases and J 4 bases; bases outside gene matches: 8. There are 15 residues in the CDR3. CDR3 DNA: TGTGCCAGTAGTCACCGGGAGGACCTATACAATGAGCAGTTCTTC. Translation gives CASSHREDLYNEQFF.

The chain couples TRBV4-1 to TRBJ2-7; D not resolved. CDR3 length: 14 residues. The germline V gene encodes CDR1 MGHRA and CDR2 YSYEKL. The V end lost 1 base, the J end lost 0 bases, and 7 bases lay between the germline ends. CDR3 amino acids: CASSQAETSYEQYF. CDR3 sequence (DNA): TGCGCCAGCAGCCAAGCGGAGACCTCCTACGAGCAGTACTTC.

The gene calls are TRBV2 and TRBJ2-4; 13 nucleotides match TRBD2. Germline loops: CDR1 SNHLY, CDR2 FYNNEI. The CDR3 runs to 17 residues. With 7 bases clipped from V and 4 bases from J, the junction kept 10 bases outside the gene matches. The CDR3 here is CASMGTSGAPSKNIQYF. The DNA of the CDR3 is TGTGCCAGCATGGGGACTAGCGGGGCGCCCTCAAAAAACATTCAGTACTTC.

The chain has TRBV11-3 and TRBJ2-2, with D unclear. Germline CDR1 and CDR2: SGHNT and YENEEA. V was cut by 5 bases and J by 8 bases, with 9 bases left in between. This CDR3 has 12 amino acids. CDR3 amino acids: CASSHGRGELFF. The CDR3 DNA follows: TGTGCCAGCAGCCATGGAAGAGGGGAGCTGTTTTTT.

With regard to this clone: Other DNA variants within this sample encode the same CDR3. This sequence joins TRBV2 and TRBJ1-5; D call uncertain. Trimming shortened V by 3 bases and J by 4 bases, and 7 bases separated the two germline ends. The CDR3 sequence is 13 residues long. From germline, CDR1 is SNHLY and CDR2 FYNNEI. DNA for the CDR3: TGTGCCAGCAGTGAGTGGGAAAATCAGCCCCAGCATTTT. Amino acid sequence: CASSEWENQPQHF.

This clone appeared a few times. In nucleotides, the CDR3 is TGTGCCAGCAGCGACCCGGACAGGGGGCGAACTGAAGCTTTCTTT. Protein: CASSDPDRGRTEAFF. The chain links TRBV9 to TRBJ1-1, with 11 nucleotides matching TRBD1. Trimming removed 3 bases from V and 5 bases from J; junction bases left unmatched: 6. This CDR3 has 15 amino acids. From germline, CDR1 is SGDLS and CDR2 YYNGEE.

This sequence joins TRBV28 and TRBJ2-4; no reliable D call. Trimming removed 5 bases at V and 4 bases at J, with 9 bases between. Per the germline V gene, CDR1 is MDHEN and CDR2 is SYDVKM. The length of the CDR3 is 13 residues. This chain's CDR3 is CASSPPPKNIQYF. Written as DNA, the CDR3 is TGTGCCAGCAGTCCCCCCCCTAAAAACATTCAGTACTTC.

The rearrangement uses TRBV4-3 and TRBJ1-6, with D possibly TRBD1 on 5 matching bases. This CDR3 has 15 amino acids. Between the trimmed V and J ends, which lost 4 bases and 7 bases, there was a span of 14 bases. In germline, CDR1 is LGHNA, CDR2 YSLEER. The CDR3 DNA reads as TGCGCCAGCAGCCTCAACCAGGGATTCAATTCACCCCTCCACTTT. This codes for CASSLNQGFNSPLHF.

The gene calls are TRBV7-2 and TRBJ2-3; 14 bases are shared with TRBD2. The CDR3 has 17 residues. Looked up from germline, CDR1 is SGHTA and CDR2 is FQGNSA. Germline trimming cut 0 bases from V and 6 bases from J; bases unmatched to any gene: 5. The CDR3 bases are TGTGCCAGCAGCTTAGCCCGACGGACTAGCGGGAGGGATACGCAGTATTTT. It encodes CASSLARRTSGRDTQYF.

The J gene is TRBJ2-2, the V gene TRBV7-6; D unclear. Germline assignment: CDR1 SGHVS and CDR2 FNYEAQ. The V and J ends lost 8 bases and 3 bases respectively, with 19 bases between them. CDR3 size: 16 residues. CDR3 region: CASAPSSGWHTGELFF. The CDR3 bases are TGTGCCAGCGCGCCAAGCTCTGGGTGGCACACCGGGGAGCTGTTTTTT.

V is TRBV7-3 and J is TRBJ2-3; TRBD2 might be the D (5 bases). The CDR3 is 15 residues long. CDR1 is SGHTA, CDR2 FQGTGA, per germline. The V end was cut by 6 bases, the J end by 0 bases, with 13 bases between. The CDR3 spells CASRLTQRSTDTQYF. The DNA for the CDR3 is TGTGCCAGCAGGTTGACCCAGCGGAGCACAGATACGCAGTATTTT.

In its sample, this clone was seen a few times. CDR3 sequence reads: CASSSFQGIFGYTF. The CDR3 DNA is TGTGCCAGTAGTTCCTTCCAGGGTATCTTTGGCTACACCTTC. This chain joins TRBV19 and TRBJ1-2, with D possibly TRBD1 on 5 matching bases. Trimming stripped 5 bases from V and 7 bases from J, with 17 bases between. CDR3 length equals 14 residues. Germline V gives CDR1 LNHDA, CDR2 SQIVND (reference sequence).

This chain uses TRBV7-2 with TRBJ1-6; TRBD1 matches at 9 bases. The germline CDR1 and CDR2 sequences are SGHTA and FQGNSA. Trimming cost V 3 bases and J 1 base; bases outside gene matches: 4. The CDR3 has 17 amino acids. The CDR3 spells CASSFAGTGSYNSPLHF. The CDR3 coding sequence is TGTGCCAGCAGCTTCGCCGGGACAGGGTCCTATAATTCACCCCTCCACTTT. Based on the CDR3 plus reference TRBV7-2 and TRBJ1-6, the full variable domain is GAGVSQSPSNKVTEKGKDVELRCDPISGHTALYWYRQSLGQGLEFLIYFQGNSAPDKSGLPSDRFSAERTGGSVSTLTIQRTQQEDSAVYLCASSFAGTGSYNSPLHFGNGTRLTVT.

The V and J genes are TRBV7-2 and TRBJ1-6, with D possibly TRBD1 on 5 matching bases. Germline CDR1 reads SGHTA; CDR2 reads FQGNSA. The CDR3 consists of 13 residues. Trimming took 0 bases from V and 8 from J, leaving 5 bases between them. The CDR3 is CASSLAGDSPLHF. Written as DNA, the CDR3 is TGTGCCAGCAGCTTAGCGGGGGATTCACCCCTCCACTTT. Full variable domain (outside the CDR3, taken from reference TRBV7-2 and TRBJ1-6): GAGVSQSPSNKVTEKGKDVELRCDPISGHTALYWYRQSLGQGLEFLIYFQGNSAPDKSGLPSDRFSAERTGGSVSTLTIQRTQQEDSAVYLCASSLAGDSPLHFGNGTRLTVT.

The gene calls are TRBV6-5 and TRBJ1-2; D may be TRBD1 (6 bases). CDR1 and CDR2 (germline): MNHEY, SVGAGI. V lost 7 bases and J lost 7, with 13 bases in between. There are 12 residues in the CDR3. The chain's CDR3 is CASTLGGGGYTF. In nucleotides, the CDR3 is TGTGCCAGCACCTTAGGGGGTGGTGGCTACACCTTC.

Only a few counts were recorded for this clone. The chain recombines TRBV6-5 with TRBJ1-3, with D possibly matching TRBD1 (5 bases). The germline V gene encodes CDR1 MNHEY and CDR2 SVGAGI. The CDR3 extends over 14 amino acids. V was clipped by 8 bases and J by 2 bases, with 13 bases between them. The CDR3 loop reads CASREGGAGNTIYF. The CDR3 nucleotides are TGTGCCAGCCGGGAGGGAGGGGCTGGAAACACCATATATTTT.

This clone came up once. The chain combines TRBV5-6 with TRBJ2-5; 13 bases agree with TRBD2. The V gene end was trimmed by 0 bases and the J gene end by 3 bases; junction bases not matched to a gene: 5. CDR1 and CDR2 from the germline V gene are SGHDT and YYEEEE. The CDR3 has 17 amino acids. The DNA for the CDR3 is TGTGCCAGCAGCTTGGGACTAGCGGGGGGAGGGGAAGAGACCCAGTACTTC. It is translated as CASSLGLAGGGEETQYF.

This chain connects TRBV2 to TRBJ1-1; weak D call: TRBD1 (6 bases). V was pared by 2 bases and J by 5 bases, with 12 bases between. CDR1 is SNHLY and CDR2 is FYNNEI in the germline V gene. This CDR3 region has 14 residues. CDR3 loop: CASSEWGGQTEAFF. CDR3 DNA: TGTGCCAGCAGTGAATGGGGGGGGCAAACTGAAGCTTTCTTT. The full variable domain, completed using reference TRBV2 and TRBJ1-1, is EPEVTQTPSHQVTQMGQEVILRCVPISNHLYFYWYRQILGQKVEFLVSFYNNEISEKSEIFDDQFSVERPDGSNFTLKIRSTKLEDSAMYFCASSEWGGQTEAFFGQGTRLTVV.

The genes are TRBV6-1 and TRBJ2-2; TRBD2 agrees at 10 bases. From germline, CDR1 is MNHNS and CDR2 SASEGT. The CDR3 has 15 amino acids. Trimming took 9 bases from V and 3 from J; bases not matched to a gene: 7. CDR3 sequence: CASLRTSGYTGELFF. CDR3 sequence (DNA): TGTGCCAGTCTGCGGACTAGCGGCTACACCGGGGAGCTGTTTTTT.

As regards this clone: This sample also contains other DNA sequences that code for the same CDR3. The V gene is TRBV18, the J gene TRBJ1-4; D might be TRBD1 (5 bases). The CDR3 totals 13 residues. Germline lookup yields CDR1 KGHSH and CDR2 LQKENI. Trimming left V 3 bases short and J 8 bases short, with 10 bases between. CDR3 amino acids: CASSPDRDEKLFF. The DNA for the CDR3 is TGTGCCAGCTCACCGGACCGGGACGAAAAACTGTTTTTT.

This clone was observed a few times. This chain joins TRBV7-3 and TRBJ1-1; a weak D match, TRBD1 (6 bases). The CDR3 sequence is 14 residues long. The V gene's germline CDR1 is SGHTA and CDR2 FQGTGA. V dropped 5 bases and J dropped 1 base, with 11 bases sitting between them. The CDR3 spells CASSPTTGNTEAFF. In DNA form, the CDR3 reads TGTGCCAGCAGCCCGACGACAGGGAACACTGAAGCTTTCTTT.